The 31 T cell receptor beta chains below come from one sample, sequenced in a study of cytomegalovirus exposure and HLA in healthy donors. It was with 60 Vbeta and 13 Jbeta primers that the PCR ran. The protocol was immunoSEQ multiplex PCR, while the TCRdb copy is restricted to in-frame clones and leaves out a portion. The data show some 200,000 clones, 70% to 80% seen once. The sequenced sample consisted of PBMCs. These receptors were taken from a male donor in good health and CMV-seropositive.

The chain has TRBV7-6 and TRBJ2-5; 10 nucleotides match TRBD2. Germline CDR1 reads SGHVS; CDR2 reads FNYEAQ. The CDR3 totals 15 residues. J lost 5 bases, V lost 5 bases, and 8 bases had no gene match. The CDR3 loop is CASSPSGGAPETQYF. DNA of the CDR3: TGTGCCAGCAGCCCGAGCGGGGGGGCCCCCGAGACCCAGTACTTC. Complete variable domain (other parts from reference TRBV7-6 and TRBJ2-5): GAGVSQSPRYKVTKRGQDVALRCDPISGHVSLYWYRQALGQGPEFLTYFNYEAQQDKSGLPNDRFSAERPEGSISTLTIQRTEQRDSAMYRCASSPSGGAPETQYFGPGTRLLVL.

This clone was recorded once. The chain has TRBV7-2 and TRBJ1-3, with D unclear. Trimming removed 1 base at V and 5 bases at J, with 15 bases between. CDR3 size: 16 residues. Germline V gene lookup returns CDR1 SGHTA and CDR2 FQGNSA. In DNA, the CDR3 is TGTGCCAGCAGCTTAGTCCCGGTCTTCCTAAGAAACACCATATATTTT. Amino acids: CASSLVPVFLRNTIYF.

V is TRBV10-1 and J is TRBJ1-1, with D possibly being TRBD1 (6 bases). The CDR3 is 15 residues long. CDR1 is WNHNN and CDR2 is SYGVQD in the germline V gene (reference sequence). Trimming took 11 bases from V and 1 from J, leaving 20 bases between them. The chain's CDR3 is CAAPRGGISNTEAFF. CDR3 bases: TGCGCCGCCCCAAGGGGGGGAATTTCGAACACTGAAGCTTTCTTT.

The chain uses TRBV18 and TRBJ1-5; D possibly corresponds to TRBD1 (5 bases). The V and J ends lost 5 bases and 7 bases respectively, with 15 bases between them. Germline CDR1 is KGHSH and CDR2 is LQKENI. This CDR3 comprises 14 residues. The CDR3 coding sequence is TGTGCCAGCTCAGGGGGAGGGATGGACCAGCCCCAGCATTTT. Its protein product is CASSGGGMDQPQHF.

CDR3 sequence (DNA): TGTGCCAGCAGACCCACCCGGGGACAGTTTTTCGAGCAGTACTTC. Translating gives CASRPTRGQFFEQYF. V usage is TRBV2 and J usage is TRBJ2-7; 7 bases map to TRBD1. Per the germline V gene, CDR1 is SNHLY and CDR2 is FYNNEI. The CDR3 spans 15 residues. V was pared by 6 bases and J by 6 bases, with 14 bases of the junction left unmatched. The full variable domain, completed using reference TRBV2 and TRBJ2-7, is EPEVTQTPSHQVTQMGQEVILRCVPISNHLYFYWYRQILGQKVEFLVSFYNNEISEKSEIFDDQFSVERPDGSNFTLKIRSTKLEDSAMYFCASRPTRGQFFEQYFGPGTRLTVT.

This chain connects TRBV5-1 to TRBJ1-3; D call uncertain. Germline CDR1 is SGHRS and CDR2 is YFSETQ. The V and J ends lost 4 bases and 0 bases respectively, with 11 bases between them. This CDR3 has 15 residues. CDR3 DNA: TGCGCCAGCAGCCATGGACTAAACTCTGGAAACACCATATATTTT. Translating it yields CASSHGLNSGNTIYF.

The chain links TRBV5-4 to TRBJ2-3; TRBD1 agrees at 9 bases. Germline V lookup: CDR1 SGHNT, CDR2 YYREEE (reference sequence). The length of the CDR3 is 15 residues. Losses at the gene ends were 1 base for V and 8 bases for J; bases not matched to a gene: 8. In DNA form, the CDR3 reads TGTGCCAGCAGCTTGTCAGAGGGGACAGGGCCTACGCAGTATTTT. Residues: CASSLSEGTGPTQYF.

The chain recombines TRBV19 with TRBJ2-5; 10 bases map to TRBD2. CDR3 length: 17 residues. V was pared by 3 bases and J by 1 base, with 8 bases of the junction left unmatched. Germline V lookup: CDR1 LNHDA, CDR2 SQIVND (reference sequence). CDR3 coding DNA: TGTGCCAGTAGTATTCGGCGGACTAGCGGAGGCCAAGAGACCCAGTACTTC. This translates into CASSIRRTSGGQETQYF.

The V gene is TRBV7-2, the J gene TRBJ2-2; TRBD2 matches at 10 bases. The CDR3 spans 16 residues. After removal of 4 bases from V and 3 bases from J, the junction contained 5 bases not matched to a gene. CDR1 SGHTA and CDR2 FQGNSA come from the germline V gene. CDR3 nucleotide sequence: TGTGCCAGCAGCTCTGATAGCGGGGGGTACACCGGGGAGCTGTTTTTT. Translated: CASSSDSGGYTGELFF.

Written as DNA, the CDR3 is TGTGCCAGCAGCCGGGGGGCTAGAACTGAAGCTTTCTTT. This encodes CASSRGARTEAFF. The chain couples TRBV5-6 to TRBJ1-1, with a weak D call TRBD1 (6 bases). The CDR3 spans 13 residues. The V end was cut by 4 bases, the J end by 5 bases, with 12 bases between. Germline CDR1 reads SGHDT; CDR2 reads YYEEEE.

The chain carries TRBV7-9 and TRBJ2-7; TRBD2 agrees at 8 bases. Losses at the gene ends were 7 bases for V and 0 bases for J; bases not matched to a gene: 8. The germline V gene has CDR1 SEHNR and CDR2 FQNEAQ (reference sequence). This CDR3 is 15 amino acids long. In nucleotides, the CDR3 is TGTGCCAGCACCCCGGTTAGCGGGGCCTCCTACGAGCAGTACTTC. It translates to CASTPVSGASYEQYF.

For this clone: One end of the junction varies from germline; a read error may be responsible. The gene calls are TRBV7-7 and TRBJ1-5; possible D gene TRBD1, 6 bases. CDR3 length: 15 amino acids. In germline, CDR1 is SSHAT, CDR2 FNYEAQ (reference sequence). CDR3 sequence: CASSHYHRANQPQHF. CDR3 sequence (DNA): TGTGCTAGCAGCCACTATCACAGGGCGAATCAGCCCCAGCATTTT. The entire variable domain, with the rest obtained from reference TRBV7-7 and TRBJ1-5, is as follows: GAGVSQSPRYKVTKRGQDVTLRCDPISSHATLYWYQQALGQGPEFLTYFNYEAQPDKSGLPSDRFSAERPEGSISTLTIQRTEQRDSAMYRCASSHYHRANQPQHFGDGTRLSIL.

Written as DNA, the CDR3 is TGTGCCAGTAGTGCCCCACGGGGGGCCGGTTCCTACGAGCAGTACTTC. Its protein product is CASSAPRGAGSYEQYF. This sequence joins TRBV19 and TRBJ2-7; D is possibly TRBD2 (7 bases). The CDR3 totals 16 residues. Germline CDR1 LNHDA, CDR2 SQIVND (reference sequence). The V gene lost 5 bases and the J gene lost 1 base, with 18 bases spanning the gap.

The chain has TRBV6-6 and TRBJ2-2; D may be TRBD2 (5 bases). The ends were cut back, 5 bases at V and 5 bases at J, with 9 bases in the middle. Germline CDR1 is MNHNY and CDR2 is SVGAGI (reference sequence). This CDR3 is built from 13 residues. The CDR3 here is CASSHGDTGELFF. Here the CDR3 DNA reads TGTGCCAGCAGTCACGGGGATACCGGGGAGCTGTTTTTT.

The chain combines TRBV21-1 with TRBJ1-3; the table's D call, TRBD1, has no DNA check behind it. TRBV21-1 is a recognized pseudogene. The CDR3 is 14 amino acids. CDR3 coding DNA: TGTGCCAGCACAGGGGCCCACTCTGGAAACACCATATATTTT. It specifies CASTGAHSGNTIYF.

The chain has TRBV7-9 and TRBJ2-7, with 8 nucleotides matching TRBD1. The CDR3 totals 15 residues. Trimming cost V 5 bases and J 1 base; bases outside gene matches: 7. Germline V lookup: CDR1 SEHNR, CDR2 FQNEAQ (reference sequence). CDR3 amino acids: CASSRPGTGSYEQYF. As DNA, the CDR3 is TGTGCCAGCAGCCGTCCCGGGACAGGATCCTACGAGCAGTACTTC.

The gene calls are TRBV11-3 and TRBJ1-1, with D perhaps TRBD1 (5 bases). Trimming stripped 3 bases from V and 8 bases from J, with 16 bases between. CDR1 is SGHNT and CDR2 is YENEEA in the germline V gene. The CDR3 is 14 residues long. The CDR3 DNA reads as TGTGCCAGCAGCTTGTCCGGGGGAGGGAGCGAAGCTTTCTTT. Translation gives CASSLSGGGSEAFF.

The rearrangement links TRBV18 to TRBJ1-2, with 7 bases lining up with TRBD1. With 2 bases clipped from V and 8 bases from J, the junction kept 2 bases outside the gene matches. Germline V gene lookup returns CDR1 KGHSH and CDR2 LQKENI. This CDR3 spans 12 amino acids. This CDR3 reads CASSPNRGGYTF. Written as DNA, the CDR3 is TGTGCCAGCTCACCAAACAGGGGAGGCTACACCTTC.

The chain carries TRBV15 and TRBJ2-7; a weak D match, TRBD1 (6 bases). Trimming cost V 5 bases and J 2 bases, with 13 bases left between them. The CDR3 runs 14 residues. Germline V gene lookup returns CDR1 LNHNV and CDR2 YYDKDF (reference sequence). The CDR3 protein is CATSLIGQTYEQYF. CDR3 in DNA: TGTGCCACCAGCCTTATAGGACAGACCTACGAGCAGTACTTC.

The chain has TRBV7-3 and TRBJ2-2; TRBD2 matches at 8 bases. The germline V gene has CDR1 SGHTA and CDR2 FQGTGA. This CDR3 has 18 amino acids. V trimming: 0 bases; J trimming: 4 bases; junction bases outside the gene matches: 10. The CDR3 DNA follows: TGTGCCAGCAGCTTAACTAGAACTAGCGGCCGGGGCACCGGGGAGCTGTTTTTT. Translating it yields CASSLTRTSGRGTGELFF.

This chain connects TRBV4-3 to TRBJ2-5; no definite D call. CDR1 is LGHNA and CDR2 is YSLEER in the germline V gene. The V end lost 4 bases, the J end lost 3 bases, and 12 bases lay between the germline ends. The CDR3 sequence is 14 residues long. Written as DNA, the CDR3 is TGCGCCAGCAGCCTCAACCGCCCGGAAGAGACCCAGTACTTC. Translated: CASSLNRPEETQYF.

The chain employs TRBV19 and TRBJ1-2; 7 positions agree with TRBD1. After removal of 10 bases from V and 4 bases from J, the junction contained 6 bases not matched to a gene. CDR1 and CDR2 from the germline V gene are LNHDA and SQIVND (reference sequence). The CDR3 totals 12 residues. The chain's CDR3 is CATVGTAYGYTF. The CDR3 nucleotides are TGTGCCACAGTTGGGACAGCCTATGGCTACACCTTC.

The CDR3 bases are TGTGCCAGCAGCCCAAGGTATCTAGCGGGAGAAGAGACCCAGTACTTC. Protein: CASSPRYLAGEETQYF. The rearrangement links TRBV5-5 to TRBJ2-5; 10 nucleotides agree with TRBD2. The germline CDR1 and CDR2 sequences are SGHKS and YYEKEE (reference sequence). The CDR3 totals 16 residues. The J segment lost 3 bases and the V segment lost 4 bases, leaving 9 bases of the junction unmatched.

This chain uses TRBV10-3 with TRBJ1-5; maybe TRBD1 (6 bases). The CDR3 is made up of 13 amino acids. V lost 7 bases to trimming and J lost 5 bases, with 12 bases between them. The V gene's germline CDR1 is ENHRY and CDR2 SYGVKD. The CDR3 loop reads CAITTGRDQPQHF. In DNA form, the CDR3 reads TGTGCCATCACTACAGGGCGGGATCAGCCCCAGCATTTT.

J is TRBJ2-7 and V is TRBV19, with D hard to call. V gave up 5 bases and J gave up 2 bases, with 10 bases separating them. Germline values: CDR1 LNHDA, CDR2 SQIVND (reference sequence). The CDR3 has 13 amino acids. CDR3 nucleotides: TGTGCCAGTAGTTCCCGGGTAACCTACGAGCAGTACTTC. Translating gives CASSSRVTYEQYF.

The chain recombines TRBV27 with TRBJ1-6; maybe TRBD1 (6 bases). Trimming removed 1 base at V and 7 bases at J, with 14 bases between. Germline values: CDR1 MNHEY, CDR2 SMNVEV (reference sequence). CDR3 length: 16 residues. The CDR3 reads CASSLYRTGNNSPLHF. Written as DNA, the CDR3 is TGTGCCAGCAGTTTATACCGTACAGGGAACAATTCACCCCTCCACTTT.

V and J are TRBV28 and TRBJ2-1, with TRBD2 matching over 8 bases. Germline values: CDR1 MDHEN, CDR2 SYDVKM. With 4 bases clipped from V and 3 bases from J, the junction kept 5 bases outside the gene matches. The CDR3 is made up of 15 amino acids. The CDR3 loop is CASSSGLGYYNEQFF. CDR3 DNA sequence: TGTGCCAGCAGTTCGGGACTAGGATACTACAATGAGCAGTTCTTC.

The sample holds a few counts of this clone. The gene calls are TRBV4-3 and TRBJ2-7, with 10 nucleotides matching TRBD1. V was pared by 3 bases and J by 4 bases, with 9 bases of the junction left unmatched. CDR3 size: 16 residues. Per germline, CDR1 LGHNA and CDR2 YSLEER. CDR3 in DNA: TGCGCCAGCAGCCACTCCGGGACAGGGGAACGTTACGAGCAGTACTTC. Amino acids: CASSHSGTGERYEQYF.

This chain joins TRBV28 and TRBJ1-2; D not resolved. Between the trimmed V and J ends, which lost 5 bases and 0 bases, there was a span of 10 bases. CDR3 length: 14 residues. Germline V gives CDR1 MDHEN, CDR2 SYDVKM. The CDR3 DNA reads TGTGCCAGCAGTGCCCTCGGAGCTAACTATGGCTACACCTTC. The encoded protein is CASSALGANYGYTF.

The sample holds one count of this clone. The J gene is TRBJ2-7, the V gene TRBV18, with D uncertain. Germline V gives CDR1 KGHSH, CDR2 LQKENI. The V end lost 3 bases, the J end lost 3 bases, and 12 bases lay between the germline ends. This CDR3 is 14 amino acids long. This CDR3 reads CASSPENRDYEQYF. The CDR3 DNA reads TGTGCCAGCTCACCCGAGAACAGAGACTACGAGCAGTACTTC.

The gene calls are TRBV7-9 and TRBJ1-2; D possibly corresponds to TRBD1 (5 bases). The V gene lost 4 bases and the J gene lost 7 bases, with 16 bases spanning the gap. Germline-derived CDR1 and CDR2 are SEHNR and FQNEAQ (reference sequence). The CDR3 is 14 amino acids. CDR3 in amino acids: CASSSQLITGGYTF. CDR3 coding DNA: TGTGCCAGCAGCTCCCAACTAATCACAGGTGGCTACACCTTC.